Presented here are 19 T cell receptor beta chains from one specimen sequenced in a study of cytomegalovirus exposure and HLA in healthy donors listed by TCRdb under 2017. The library was produced with the immunoSEQ multiplex PCR assay. For the multiplex PCR, a mixture combining 60 forward primers for TCR Vbeta segments and 13 reverse primers for TCR Jbeta segments was used. TCRdb mirrors the immuneACCESS table, restricted to in-frame sequences. Some clones are absent from its copies; in checked studies, under half trace to an unresolved V gene, and the reason for the others is unknown. Present in this sample are about 180,000 clones, 75% to 85% of which were seen just once. Together, the top ten hold more than 0.95% of the sample. The sample consisted of PBMCs. These receptors all come from a girl aged 2 to 9 in good health and CMV-seropositive.

The gene calls are TRBV6-6 and TRBJ2-5; 7 bases agree with TRBD1. The J call is doubtful: the DNA matches TRBJ2-7 better. This CDR3 is built from 14 residues. Germline-derived CDR1 and CDR2 are MNHNY and SVGAGI (reference sequence). CDR3 nucleotides: TGTGCCAGCAGTTACGGACAGGAACACTACGAGCAGTACTTC. It specifies CASSYGQEHYEQYF.

A few counts support this clone. V is TRBV6-5 and J is TRBJ2-7, with 13 bases aligning to TRBD2. The CDR3 runs to 15 residues. Unmatched junction bases numbered 1, after V lost 4 bases and J lost 1 base. Germline CDR1 and CDR2: MNHEY and SVGAGI. The CDR3 reads CASSWGLAGSYEQYF. In DNA, the CDR3 is TGTGCCAGCAGTTGGGGACTAGCGGGGTCCTACGAGCAGTACTTC.

The gene calls are TRBV19 and TRBJ1-1; no clear D gene. The CDR3 spans 11 residues. The germline V gene has CDR1 LNHDA and CDR2 SQIVND (reference sequence). V lost 4 bases and J lost 6, with 6 bases in between. The DNA of the CDR3 is TGTGCCAGTAGTACCCTCGCTGAAGCTTTCTTT. Amino acid sequence: CASSTLAEAFF.

V and J are TRBV5-1 and TRBJ2-5; D perhaps matches TRBD2 (5 bases). Germline V gene lookup returns CDR1 SGHRS and CDR2 YFSETQ. Trimming took off 5 bases at V and 1 base at J, with 12 bases between the two ends. This CDR3 spans 14 amino acids. This chain's CDR3 is CASSISEVQETQYF. CDR3 DNA: TGCGCCAGCAGTATTAGCGAGGTCCAAGAGACCCAGTACTTC.

The V gene is TRBV7-9, the J gene TRBJ2-1; TRBD2 matches at 10 bases. CDR1 and CDR2 (germline): SEHNR, FQNEAQ (reference sequence). The ends lost 3 bases at V and 3 bases at J; junction bases unmatched: 5. CDR3 length: 16 amino acids. The CDR3 protein is CASSLVLAGDYNEQFF. The DNA for the CDR3 is TGTGCCAGCAGCTTGGTTCTAGCGGGAGACTACAATGAGCAGTTCTTC.

The V and J genes are TRBV18 and TRBJ2-7; TRBD2 is a possible D gene (5 bases). Per germline, CDR1 KGHSH and CDR2 LQKENI. The CDR3 has 14 residues. Trimming took off 6 bases at V and 7 bases at J, with 19 bases between the two ends. The CDR3 is CASSPDYLSWEQYF. The CDR3 bases are TGTGCCAGCTCCCCTGACTACCTCTCCTGGGAGCAGTACTTC.

The chain employs TRBV5-4 and TRBJ1-2; 7 bases map to TRBD1. Germline CDR1 is SGHNT and CDR2 is YYREEE (reference sequence). The length of the CDR3 is 14 residues. Trimming took 3 bases from V and 4 from J; bases not matched to a gene: 6. The CDR3 bases are TGTGCCAGCAGCTCACAAGACAGGGCCTATGGCTACACCTTC. Amino acid sequence: CASSSQDRAYGYTF.

J is TRBJ2-2 and V is TRBV5-1; possible D gene TRBD2, 5 bases. Looked up from germline, CDR1 is SGHRS and CDR2 is YFSETQ. The CDR3 loop spans 16 amino acids. The V and J ends lost 0 bases and 1 base respectively, with 10 bases between them. Written as DNA, the CDR3 is TGCGCCAGCAGCTTGGGTAGTACTAGGAACACCGGGGAGCTGTTTTTT. The encoded protein is CASSLGSTRNTGELFF. Looking up the rest from reference TRBV5-1 and TRBJ2-2 gives the full variable domain: KAGVTQTPRYLIKTRGQQVTLSCSPISGHRSVSWYQQTPGQGLQFLFEYFSETQRNKGNFPGRFSGRQFSNSRSEMNVSTLELGDSALYLCASSLGSTRNTGELFFGEGSRLTVL.

The gene calls are TRBV5-1 and TRBJ2-1; possible D gene TRBD1, 5 bases. The CDR3 extends over 14 amino acids. CDR1 SGHRS and CDR2 YFSETQ come from the germline V gene. V lost 1 base and J lost 7, with 12 bases in between. The chain's CDR3 is CASSLIGRDNEQFF. The CDR3 DNA reads TGCGCCAGCAGCTTGATAGGCAGGGATAATGAGCAGTTCTTC.

V usage is TRBV14 and J usage is TRBJ1-5; D is uncertain. Trimming took off 0 bases at V and 0 bases at J, with 12 bases between the two ends. This CDR3 has 17 residues. Germline lookup yields CDR1 SGHDN and CDR2 FVKESK. CDR3 residues: CASSQEVRGRSNQPQHF. CDR3 sequence (DNA): TGTGCCAGCAGCCAAGAAGTAAGAGGGCGTAGCAATCAGCCCCAGCATTTT. The full variable domain, completed using reference TRBV14 and TRBJ1-5, is EAGVTQFPSHSVIEKGQTVTLRCDPISGHDNLYWYRRVMGKEIKFLLHFVKESKQDESGMPNNRFLAERTGGTYSTLKVQPAELEDSGVYFCASSQEVRGRSNQPQHFGDGTRLSIL.

V gene TRBV25-1 combines with J gene TRBJ2-3; 9 nucleotides line up with TRBD2. The ends lost 3 bases at V and 1 base at J; junction bases unmatched: 11. This CDR3 region has 18 residues. Germline CDR1 and CDR2: MGHDK and SYGVNS. Written as DNA, the CDR3 is TGTGCCAGCAGTGATGCTAGCGGGAAGGGTCGCGGCACAGATACGCAGTATTTT. Its protein product is CASSDASGKGRGTDTQYF.

The table lists this clone with a few counts. V gene TRBV5-1 combines with J gene TRBJ1-1; D is possibly TRBD1 (5 bases). Trimming removed 5 bases from V and 4 bases from J, with 12 bases in between. Germline values: CDR1 SGHRS, CDR2 YFSETQ. CDR3 size: 13 residues. This chain's CDR3 is CASRRQGATEAFF. CDR3 DNA: TGCGCCAGCAGGAGGCAGGGTGCCACTGAAGCTTTCTTT.

This rearrangement joins TRBV11-3 to TRBJ1-1; D is possibly TRBD1 (5 bases). Trimming took off 5 bases at V and 0 bases at J, with 10 bases between the two ends. This CDR3 contains 14 residues. In germline, CDR1 is SGHNT, CDR2 YENEEA. CDR3 DNA sequence: TGTGCCAGCAGCGATGACAGCTTGAACACTGAAGCTTTCTTT. It codes for CASSDDSLNTEAFF.

The rearrangement joins TRBV19 to TRBJ2-7; D remains ambiguous. With 9 bases removed from V and 2 bases from J, the gap between germline ends came to 17 bases. Germline V gene data show CDR1 as LNHDA and CDR2 as SQIVND (reference sequence). This CDR3 has 14 residues. CDR3 protein: CASEKVGVPYEQYF. Here the CDR3 DNA reads TGTGCCAGCGAGAAGGTAGGAGTCCCCTACGAGCAGTACTTC.

This clone was observed a few times. The chain carries TRBV6-1 and TRBJ2-2; D uncertain. V lost 6 bases and J 5 bases, leaving 13 bases between the germline ends. The CDR3 contains 14 residues. CDR1 is MNHNS, CDR2 SASEGT, per germline. The CDR3 here is CASSNNLWTGELFF. The CDR3 bases are TGTGCCAGCAGCAACAATCTGTGGACCGGGGAGCTGTTTTTT.

The chain couples TRBV9 to TRBJ1-1; TRBD1 matches at 8 bases. The ends lost 3 bases at V and 7 bases at J; junction bases unmatched: 5. The germline CDR1 and CDR2 sequences are SGDLS and YYNGEE. The CDR3 contains 13 residues. The CDR3 coding sequence is TGTGCCAGCAGCGAAACCGGGACAGGTGAAGCTTTCTTT. Translation gives CASSETGTGEAFF.

The chain combines TRBV9 with TRBJ1-1; D remains ambiguous. Germline CDR1 is SGDLS and CDR2 is YYNGEE. The CDR3 is made up of 17 amino acids. Trimming removed 0 bases at V and 0 bases at J, with 15 bases between. CDR3 coding DNA: TGTGCCAGCAGCGTAGATCGAGGAGACCTCATGAACACTGAAGCTTTCTTT. Protein: CASSVDRGDLMNTEAFF.

This clone was observed a handful of times. This chain uses TRBV27 with TRBJ1-1, with D possibly matching TRBD1 (6 bases). CDR3 length: 16 residues. Germline values: CDR1 MNHEY, CDR2 SMNVEV (reference sequence). The V gene lost 0 bases and the J gene lost 4 bases, with 15 bases spanning the gap. The DNA of the CDR3 is TGTGCCAGCAGTTTATCCCCGGACAGCCTAGTCACTGAAGCTTTCTTT. Protein: CASSLSPDSLVTEAFF.

This clone has only a few counts. CDR3: CAISDRGRAGNTIYF. CDR3 nucleotides: TGTGCCATCAGTGACAGGGGGCGGGCTGGAAACACCATATATTTT. V usage is TRBV10-3 and J usage is TRBJ1-3, with 8 bases that match TRBD1. Trimming removed 3 bases from V and 2 bases from J; junction bases left unmatched: 3. This CDR3 has 15 residues. Looked up from germline, CDR1 is ENHRY and CDR2 is SYGVKD.